The subject of this entry is one T cell receptor (beta chain). Profiled with immunoSEQ multiplex PCR; TCRdb holds only in-frame clones, not every one. Of 100,000 or so clones in the sample, almost 90% are singletons; the top ten hold approximately 3%. Time point: after dendritic cell vaccination, including at tumor progression/relapse. The record originates from a study of glioma-infiltrating T cells after dendritic cell vaccination. The source material was blood, sampled after dendritic cell vaccination. This receptor was identified in a human donor with glioblastoma.

In DNA, the CDR3 is TGCGCCAGCAGCTTGGAGATTGCGGGACAGGGGGCGTCGGAGTACTTC. It is translated as CASSLEIAGQGASEYF. The chain has TRBV5-1 and TRBJ2-7; 12 bases line up with TRBD1. J was trimmed by 11 bases and V by 0 bases; bases with no gene match: 12. CDR3 size: 16 residues. From germline, CDR1 is SGHRS and CDR2 YFSETQ.